Below, 3 T cell receptor beta chains from the same sample are listed, as sequenced in a study of T cell repertoires and leukemia-associated antigens. TCRdb used MiXCR to reprocess the 5' RACE reads, holding one entry per CDR3 protein. The sample lists around 14,000 distinct CDR3 sequences, 39% occurring once. No antigen is known for these receptors. The source material was CD3+ T cells sorted from blood and cultured. The receptors were gathered from a female donor in good health.

By share, this clonotype counts as medium-sized. The CDR3 spells CATSDLTGELFF. The CDR3 coding sequence is TGTGCCACCAGTGATTTAACCGGGGAGCTGTTTTTT. This chain connects TRBV24-1 to TRBJ2-2, with D hard to call. Trimming left V 1 base short and J 5 bases short, with 1 base between. Per the germline V gene, CDR1 is KGHDR and CDR2 is SFDVKD. This CDR3 has 12 amino acids.

This clonotype was recorded once. Given a much more abundant clone one base away, this may be a read error. V is TRBV5-6 and J is TRBJ2-7, with D perhaps TRBD2 (7 bases). The germline CDR1 and CDR2 sequences are SGHDT and YYEEEE. The CDR3 has 18 residues. The CDR3 region has the DNA TGTGTCAGCAGCTCGCTTGAGGGGGGGTTAGCGGCTACCTACGAGCAGTACTTC. It is translated as CVSSSLEGGLAATYEQYF.

This clonotype has ten or more counts. The chain joins TRBV5-5 to TRBJ1-5, with D perhaps TRBD1 (6 bases). CDR1 and CDR2 (germline): SGHKS, YYEKEE (reference sequence). This CDR3 has 14 residues. Trimming stripped 5 bases from V and 5 bases from J, with 14 bases between. The CDR3 here is CASRGAGEYQPQHF. The CDR3 DNA reads as TGTGCCAGCAGGGGGGCAGGGGAGTATCAGCCCCAGCATTTT.